A selection of T cell receptor beta chains follows, all from one sample in a study of T cell responses to AZD1222 COVID-19 vaccine. Profiling relied on immunoSEQ multiplex PCR, and the TCRdb table lists in-frame clones only, not all of them. Of approximately 110,000 clones listed, 85% to 90% were seen once; the top ten hold about 7.4%. The source material was peripheral blood, sampled on day 0 of AZD1222 vaccination. Receptors were obtained from an adult in good health. Each CDR3 is given with its conserved first and last residue. D genes are given only for firm matches. For some rows the clone size is stated as once, few or many, or as a class when expanded; others skip it.

-	TRBV5-4	-	TRBJ1-6	CASSLGPGSESPLHF	TGTGCCAGCAGCTTGGGCCCAGGGAGCGAATCACCCCTCCACTTT
-	TRBV14	TRBD1	TRBJ1-3	CASSHRAGGSGNTIYF	TGTGCCAGCAGCCATAGGGCAGGGGGCTCTGGAAACACCATATATTTT
-	TRBV28	-	TRBJ1-1	CASSQPGHLRGEAFF	TGTGCCAGCAGTCAACCGGGACACCTAAGGGGTGAAGCTTTCTTT
once	TRBV28	-	TRBJ1-2	CASSLSGRTYGYTF	TGTGCCAGCAGTTTGTCAGGGAGGACCTATGGCTACACCTTC
-	TRBV3-1/TRBV3-2	-	TRBJ2-7	CASSQPLPAYEQYF	TGTGCCAGCAGCCAACCCCTTCCGGCCTACGAGCAGTACTTC
-	TRBV10-3	-	TRBJ1-1	CAIRDRWDTEAFF	TGTGCCATCAGGGACCGGTGGGACACTGAAGCTTTCTTT
-	TRBV10-1	-	TRBJ2-7	CASSGGSSGSYEQYF	TGCGCCAGCAGTGGGGGTTCGAGTGGCTCCTACGAGCAGTACTTC
once	TRBV7-2	TRBD2	TRBJ2-7	CASSLVTPSSGSHYEQYF	TGTGCCAGCAGCTTAGTAACCCCGTCTAGCGGGAGTCACTACGAGCAGTACTTC
-	TRBV10-3	TRBD2	TRBJ2-2	CAISDLGLAGGPSTGELFF	TGTGCCATCAGTGACCTGGGACTAGCGGGAGGGCCTAGCACCGGGGAGCTGTTTTTT
-	TRBV19	-	TRBJ1-4	CASSIQPLVNEKLFF	TGTGCCAGTAGTATTCAACCGCTCGTTAATGAAAAACTGTTTTTT
-	TRBV5-1	-	TRBJ1-6	CASSFSVAGSSPLHF	TGCGCCAGCAGCTTCTCGGTGGCGGGTAGTTCACCCCTCCACTTT
-	TRBV28	-	TRBJ2-1	CASSLWGAGGNEQFF	TGTGCCAGCAGTTTATGGGGTGCTGGGGGCAATGAGCAGTTCTTC
-	TRBV2	-	TRBJ2-7	CASSPEGGNYEQYF	TGTGCCAGCAGCCCCGAGGGGGGGAATTACGAGCAGTACTTC
once	TRBV21-1	-	TRBJ2-7	CASSKGQGASYEQYF	TGTGCCAGCAGCAAGGGGCAGGGAGCGTCCTACGAGCAGTACTTC
-	TRBV30	TRBD2	TRBJ2-6	CARGAGDGANVLTF	TGTGCCCGAGGAGCGGGAGATGGGGCCAACGTCCTGACTTTC
-	TRBV7-7	-	TRBJ2-5	CASSPLGGQETQYF	TGTGCCAGCAGCCCGTTGGGGGGTCAAGAGACCCAGTACTTC